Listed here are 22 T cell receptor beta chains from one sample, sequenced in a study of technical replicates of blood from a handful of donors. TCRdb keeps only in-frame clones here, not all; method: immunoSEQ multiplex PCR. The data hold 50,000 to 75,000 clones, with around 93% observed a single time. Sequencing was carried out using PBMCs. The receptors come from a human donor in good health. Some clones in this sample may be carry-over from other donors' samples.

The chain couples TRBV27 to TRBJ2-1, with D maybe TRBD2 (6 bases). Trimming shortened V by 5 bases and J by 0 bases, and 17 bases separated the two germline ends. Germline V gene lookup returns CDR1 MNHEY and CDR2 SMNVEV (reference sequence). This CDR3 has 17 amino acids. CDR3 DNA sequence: TGTGCCAGCAGTGCATATTTACTAGCAGACTCCTACAATGAGCAGTTCTTC. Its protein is CASSAYLLADSYNEQFF.

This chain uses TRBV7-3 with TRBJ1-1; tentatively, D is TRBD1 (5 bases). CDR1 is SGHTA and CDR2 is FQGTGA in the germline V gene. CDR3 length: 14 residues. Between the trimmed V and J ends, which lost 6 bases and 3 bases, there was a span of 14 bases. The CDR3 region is CASRLQGGYTEAFF. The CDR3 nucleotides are TGTGCCAGCAGACTCCAGGGAGGGTACACTGAAGCTTTCTTT.

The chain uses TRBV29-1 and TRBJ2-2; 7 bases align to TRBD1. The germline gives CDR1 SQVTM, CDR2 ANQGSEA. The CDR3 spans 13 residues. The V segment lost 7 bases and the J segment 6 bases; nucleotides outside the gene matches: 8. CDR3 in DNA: TGCAGCGCTCGTACAGGGGAAGCCGGGGAGCTGTTTTTT. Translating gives CSARTGEAGELFF.

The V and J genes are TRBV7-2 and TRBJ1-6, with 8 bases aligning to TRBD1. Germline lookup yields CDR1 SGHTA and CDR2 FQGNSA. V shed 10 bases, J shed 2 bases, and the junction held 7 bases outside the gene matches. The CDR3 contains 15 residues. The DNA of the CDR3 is TGTGCCATAAAGAGGGACAGGACCTATAATTCACCCCTCCACTTT. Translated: CAIKRDRTYNSPLHF.

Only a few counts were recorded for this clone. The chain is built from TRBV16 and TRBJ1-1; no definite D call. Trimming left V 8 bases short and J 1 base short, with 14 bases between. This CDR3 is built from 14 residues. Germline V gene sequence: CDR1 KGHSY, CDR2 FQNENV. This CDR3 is CASARSQPNTEAFF. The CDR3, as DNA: TGTGCCAGCGCCAGGTCCCAGCCGAACACTGAAGCTTTCTTT.

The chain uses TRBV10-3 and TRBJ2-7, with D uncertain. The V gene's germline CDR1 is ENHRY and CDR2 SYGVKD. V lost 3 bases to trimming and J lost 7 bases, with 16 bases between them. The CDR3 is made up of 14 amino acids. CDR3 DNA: TGTGCCATCAGTGAATCGGTGTCGTCTCGAGAGCAGTACTTC. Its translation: CAISESVSSREQYF.

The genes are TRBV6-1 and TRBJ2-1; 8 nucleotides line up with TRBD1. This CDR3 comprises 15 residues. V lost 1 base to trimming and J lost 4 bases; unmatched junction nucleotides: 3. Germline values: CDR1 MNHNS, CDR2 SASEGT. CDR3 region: CASSEGQGAYNEQFF. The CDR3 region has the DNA TGTGCCAGCAGTGAAGGGCAGGGGGCTTACAATGAGCAGTTCTTC.

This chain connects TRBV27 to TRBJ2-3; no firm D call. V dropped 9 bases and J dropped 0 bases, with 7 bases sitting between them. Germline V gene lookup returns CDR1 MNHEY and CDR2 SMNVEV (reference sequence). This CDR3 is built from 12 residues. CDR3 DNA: TGTGCCAGGTCATTTAGCACAGATACGCAGTATTTT. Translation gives CARSFSTDTQYF.

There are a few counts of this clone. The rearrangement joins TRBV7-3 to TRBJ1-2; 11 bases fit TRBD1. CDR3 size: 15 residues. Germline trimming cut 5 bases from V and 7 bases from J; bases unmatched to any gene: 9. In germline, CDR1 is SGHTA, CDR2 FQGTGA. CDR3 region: CASSIAGQGVGGYTF. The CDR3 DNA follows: TGTGCCAGCAGCATAGCGGGACAGGGGGTCGGTGGCTACACCTTC.

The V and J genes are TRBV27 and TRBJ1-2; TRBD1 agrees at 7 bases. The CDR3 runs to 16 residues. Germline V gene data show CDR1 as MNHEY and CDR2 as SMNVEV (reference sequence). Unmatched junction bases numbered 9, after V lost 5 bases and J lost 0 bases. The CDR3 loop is CASSKGQLVTNYGYTF. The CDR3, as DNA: TGTGCCAGCAGTAAGGGACAGCTTGTTACTAACTATGGCTACACCTTC.

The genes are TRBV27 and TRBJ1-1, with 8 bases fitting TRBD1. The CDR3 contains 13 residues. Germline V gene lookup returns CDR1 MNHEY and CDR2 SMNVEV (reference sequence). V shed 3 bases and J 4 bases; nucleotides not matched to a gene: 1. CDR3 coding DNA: TGTGCCAGCAGTTTGGACAGGGCCACTGAAGCTTTCTTT. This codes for CASSLDRATEAFF.

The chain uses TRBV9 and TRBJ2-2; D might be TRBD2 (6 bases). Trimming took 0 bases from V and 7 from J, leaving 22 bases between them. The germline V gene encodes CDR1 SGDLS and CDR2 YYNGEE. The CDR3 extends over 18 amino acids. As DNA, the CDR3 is TGTGCCAGCAGCGTAGCCCCCTTGGCGGGGTTAGAGGGCGGGGAGCTGTTTTTT. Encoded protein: CASSVAPLAGLEGGELFF.

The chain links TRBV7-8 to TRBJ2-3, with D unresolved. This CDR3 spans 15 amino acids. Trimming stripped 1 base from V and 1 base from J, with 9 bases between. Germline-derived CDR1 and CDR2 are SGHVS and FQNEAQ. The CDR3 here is CASSLGGPGTDTQYF. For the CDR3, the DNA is TGTGCCAGCAGCTTAGGAGGTCCCGGCACAGATACGCAGTATTTT.

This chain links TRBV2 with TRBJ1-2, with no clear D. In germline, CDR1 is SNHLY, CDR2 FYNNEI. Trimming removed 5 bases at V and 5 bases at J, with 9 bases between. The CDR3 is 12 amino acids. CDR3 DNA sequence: TGTGCCAGCAGTCGGGGAGGGTATGGCTACACCTTC. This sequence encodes CASSRGGYGYTF.

The CDR3 reads CSVKRTSGRTKADTQYF. The CDR3 coding sequence is TGCAGCGTCAAGCGAACTAGCGGGAGGACAAAGGCAGATACGCAGTATTTT. This chain joins TRBV29-1 and TRBJ2-3; 12 nucleotides align to TRBD2. V trimming: 6 bases; J trimming: 4 bases; junction bases outside the gene matches: 14. Germline CDR1 and CDR2: SQVTM and ANQGSEA. This CDR3 contains 17 residues.

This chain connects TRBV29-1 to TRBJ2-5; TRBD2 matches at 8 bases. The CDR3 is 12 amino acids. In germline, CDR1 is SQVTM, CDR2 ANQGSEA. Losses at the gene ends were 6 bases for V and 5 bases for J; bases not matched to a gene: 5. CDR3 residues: CSVSGSGETQYF. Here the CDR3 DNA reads TGCAGCGTAAGCGGGAGCGGGGAGACCCAGTACTTC. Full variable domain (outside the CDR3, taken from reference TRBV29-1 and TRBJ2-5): SAVISQKPSRDICQRGTSLTIQCQVDSQVTMMFWYRQQPGQSLTLIATANQGSEATYESGFVIDKFPISRPNLTFSTLTVSNMSPEDSSIYLCSVSGSGETQYFGPGTRLLVL.

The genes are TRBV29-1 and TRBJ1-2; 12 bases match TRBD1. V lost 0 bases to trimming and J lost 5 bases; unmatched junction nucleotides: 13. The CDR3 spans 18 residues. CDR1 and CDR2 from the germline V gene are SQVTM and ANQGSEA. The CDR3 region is CSVEDLGWGGQGAYGYTF. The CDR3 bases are TGCAGCGTTGAAGATCTCGGGTGGGGGGGACAGGGGGCGTATGGCTACACCTTC.

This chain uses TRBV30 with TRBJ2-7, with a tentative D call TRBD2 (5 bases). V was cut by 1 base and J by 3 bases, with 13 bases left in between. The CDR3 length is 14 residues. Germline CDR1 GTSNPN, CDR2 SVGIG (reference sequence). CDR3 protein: CAWSGEVGGYEQYF. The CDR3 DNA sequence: TGTGCCTGGAGTGGAGAGGTTGGAGGCTACGAGCAGTACTTC.

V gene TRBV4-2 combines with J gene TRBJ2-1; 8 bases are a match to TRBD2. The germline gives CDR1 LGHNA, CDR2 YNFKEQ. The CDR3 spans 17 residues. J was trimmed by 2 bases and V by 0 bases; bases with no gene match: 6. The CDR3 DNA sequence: TGTGCCAGCAGCCAAGAGTACGGGGGGGCTGCCTACAATGAGCAGTTCTTC. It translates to CASSQEYGGAAYNEQFF.

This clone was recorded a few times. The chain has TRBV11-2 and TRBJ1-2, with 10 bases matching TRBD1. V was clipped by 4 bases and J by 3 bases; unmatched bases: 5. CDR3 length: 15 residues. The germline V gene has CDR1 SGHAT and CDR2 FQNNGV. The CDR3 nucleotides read TGTGCCAGCAGCTACCCGGGACAGGGGTACTATGGCTACACCTTC. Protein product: CASSYPGQGYYGYTF. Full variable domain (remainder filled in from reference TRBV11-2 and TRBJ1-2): EAGVAQSPRYKIIEKRQSVAFWCNPISGHATLYWYQQILGQGPKLLIQFQNNGVVDDSQLPKDRFSAERLKGVDSTLKIQPAKLEDSAVYLCASSYPGQGYYGYTFGSGTRLTVV.

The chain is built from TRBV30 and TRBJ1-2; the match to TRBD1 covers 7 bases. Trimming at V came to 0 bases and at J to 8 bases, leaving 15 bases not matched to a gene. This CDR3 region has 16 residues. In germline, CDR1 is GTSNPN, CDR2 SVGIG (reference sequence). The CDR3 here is CAWSVPGTARYRGYTF. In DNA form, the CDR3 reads TGTGCCTGGAGTGTCCCCGGGACAGCCCGATACCGGGGCTACACCTTC.

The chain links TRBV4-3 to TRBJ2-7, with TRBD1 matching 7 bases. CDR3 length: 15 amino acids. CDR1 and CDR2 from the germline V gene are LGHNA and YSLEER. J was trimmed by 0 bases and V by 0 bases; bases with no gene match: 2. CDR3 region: CASSQDKGASYEQYF. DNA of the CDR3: TGCGCCAGCAGCCAAGATAAGGGGGCCTCCTACGAGCAGTACTTC.